These T cell receptor beta chains were read from a single sample in a study of cytomegalovirus exposure and HLA in healthy donors. This table comes from immunoSEQ multiplex PCR, and its TCRdb copy is limited to in-frame clones, with some not included. The sample has more than 80,000 clones, roughly 82% seen once; the top ten hold less than 2%. The specimen sequenced was PBMCs. The receptors were gathered from a man aged 50 to 59 in good health and CMV-seronegative. CDR3s include the opening cysteine and the closing phenylalanine or tryptophan. Clone size is given for some rows only: seen once, a few or many times, or a class if the clone is expanded.

clone size: -
V gene: TRBV7-9
CDR3 protein: CASSETPQETQYF

clone size: -
V gene: TRBV19
CDR3 protein: CASNLPGDSNQPQHF

clone size: -
V gene: TRBV6-5
CDR3 protein: CASSVEGNYFNEQFF

clone size: -
V gene: TRBV2
CDR3 protein: CASSDFFGSYNSPLHF

clone size: -
V gene: TRBV11-3
CDR3 protein: CASSQRDSLDEQYF

clone size: -
V gene: TRBV5-1
CDR3 protein: CASSLGRDRVDEQYF

clone size: -
V gene: TRBV7-2
CDR3 protein: CASSPPLGGGAAGTDTQYF

clone size: -
V gene: TRBV11-2
CDR3 protein: CASSLGSRTDTQYF

clone size: -
V gene: TRBV12-5
CDR3 protein: CASGLPTGRKQFF

clone size: -
V gene: TRBV5-1
CDR3 protein: CASSSGTGDEKLFF

clone size: -
V gene: TRBV10-3
CDR3 protein: CAIGGEAGNTIYF

clone size: -
V gene: TRBV10-3
CDR3 protein: CAISEQGQIQETQYF

clone size: -
V gene: TRBV30
CDR3 protein: CAWTRGGVLHEQYF

clone size: -
V gene: TRBV27
CDR3 protein: CASGSQGRETQYF

clone size: -
V gene: TRBV29-1
CDR3 protein: CSVVRRGRGEAFF

clone size: -
V gene: TRBV11-2
CDR3 protein: CASSLGTGDGNQPQHF

clone size: few
V gene: TRBV6-5
CDR3 protein: CASSPRSSTDTQYF

clone size: -
V gene: TRBV18
CDR3 protein: CASSPPASSYNEQFF

clone size: -
V gene: TRBV13
CDR3 protein: CASSLYGGDETQYF

clone size: -
V gene: TRBV7-2
CDR3 protein: CASSLGKGREAFF

clone size: few
V gene: TRBV5-1
CDR3 protein: CASSLAGTLFYNEQFF

clone size: once
V gene: TRBV7-9
CDR3 protein: CASSFSADRGGTQYF

clone size: -
V gene: TRBV2
CDR3 protein: CASSERGPMPDTQYF

clone size: -
V gene: TRBV5-1
CDR3 protein: CASSLLGGEQETQYF

clone size: -
V gene: TRBV18
CDR3 protein: CASSPRQGRPTGNTIYF

clone size: -
V gene: TRBV19
CDR3 protein: CASSITGISYNSPLHF

clone size: few
V gene: TRBV11-2
CDR3 protein: CASSSEGLAISTDTQYF

clone size: -
V gene: TRBV2
CDR3 protein: CASSPGRTPDSSGANVLTF

clone size: -
V gene: TRBV7-8
CDR3 protein: CASSSFRDMENTGELFF

clone size: -
V gene: TRBV6-6
CDR3 protein: CASSYPGGGNQPQHF

clone size: once
V gene: TRBV2
CDR3 protein: CASKEFNQPQHF

clone size: few
V gene: TRBV5-1
CDR3 protein: CASSFNGGRDTQYF

clone size: -
V gene: TRBV19
CDR3 protein: CASRGRTNEKLFF

clone size: medium-sized
V gene: TRBV5-1
CDR3 protein: CASSQGAGNTIYF

clone size: -
V gene: TRBV19
CDR3 protein: CASRGGATDTQYF

clone size: -
V gene: TRBV10-3
CDR3 protein: CAISEVGQLYGYTF

clone size: -
V gene: TRBV4-2
CDR3 protein: CASSQETPGNSPLHF

clone size: few
V gene: TRBV6-1
CDR3 protein: CASSQLAVNTGELFF

clone size: -
V gene: TRBV30
CDR3 protein: CAWSLGGHGYTF

clone size: -
V gene: TRBV7-2
CDR3 protein: CASSTWRAGAPYSYNEQFF

clone size: -
V gene: TRBV10-3
CDR3 protein: CAVGTSGDQETQYF

clone size: once
V gene: TRBV11-2
CDR3 protein: CASSLDGGDTETQYF

clone size: once
V gene: TRBV12-5
CDR3 protein: CASGLTLAGGSIFTSTDTQYF

clone size: -
V gene: TRBV4-1
CDR3 protein: CASSHITGGASNIQYF

clone size: -
V gene: TRBV15
CDR3 protein: CATSTAPSGTSTDTQYF

clone size: -
V gene: TRBV7-9
CDR3 protein: CASSPDSDNQPQHF

clone size: -
V gene: TRBV6-5
CDR3 protein: CASSYTDRRGTEAFF

clone size: -
V gene: TRBV19
CDR3 protein: CASSPRTGGGYEQYF

clone size: -
V gene: TRBV6-1
CDR3 protein: CASTQRGTVNTEAFF

clone size: -
V gene: TRBV19
CDR3 protein: CASSKGVTGNTIYF

clone size: -
V gene: TRBV28
CDR3 protein: CASTLNGQGRTDTQYF

clone size: -
V gene: TRBV27
CDR3 protein: CASSLRLAGASSGANVLTF

clone size: -
V gene: TRBV2
CDR3 protein: CASLQDVNTEAFF

clone size: -
V gene: TRBV30
CDR3 protein: CAWSQDRDQPQHF

clone size: -
V gene: TRBV6-5
CDR3 protein: CASRSHRAGYTF

clone size: -
V gene: TRBV11-1
CDR3 protein: CASSTPGTGGQNRFF

clone size: -
V gene: TRBV5-4
CDR3 protein: CASSFTGYRDTQYF